This is a list of T cell receptor beta chains from one sample in a study of PD-L1 blockade in urothelial cancer. Measured with immunoSEQ multiplex PCR; TCRdb has only the in-frame clones, and not every one. The table shows tens of thousands of clones, with approximately 85% occurring only once. The starting material was PBMCs, obtained around atezolizumab (anti-PD-L1) treatment. These receptors all come from a man in his 70s with urothelial cancer. Both conserved end residues are part of each CDR3. The D gene is left open where the match is weak. Clone size is given for some rows only: seen once, a few or many times, or a class if the clone is expanded.

CDR3nt,CDR3aa,abundance,v_gene,d_gene,j_gene
TGTGCCATCAGTGCCCCGGGAACGGAGACCCAGTACTTC,CAISAPGTETQYF,once,TRBV10-3,NA,TRBJ2-5
TGTGCCAGTAGTATTGAGGGGGAGGGGAAGGTTGGGCAGTTCTTC,CASSIEGEGKVGQFF,NA,TRBV19,NA,TRBJ2-1
TGCGCCAGCAGCTTGGTCGTTGGAGGCAGTGAAGCTTTCTTT,CASSLVVGGSEAFF,NA,TRBV5-1,NA,TRBJ1-1
TGTGCCAGCAGAATGGGGGCGGGAGTGAACGGGGAGCTGTTTTTT,CASRMGAGVNGELFF,NA,TRBV27,NA,TRBJ2-2
TGTGCTAGTGGCGCCTCGACAGAGCCAGACTCCTACGAGCAGTACTTC,CASGASTEPDSYEQYF,NA,TRBV12-5,NA,TRBJ2-7
TGTGCCAGCAGCTTGGTAGGCAGGGGGTACGAGCAGTACTTC,CASSLVGRGYEQYF,many,TRBV5-5,TRBD1,TRBJ2-7
TGTGCCAGCAGTTCCCCTTCTAGAGGCTACACCTTC,CASSSPSRGYTF,NA,TRBV28,NA,TRBJ1-2
TGTGCCAGCAGTAAGGACAGTACGGGGAATTCGGGAAGAGCTTTCTTT,CASSKDSTGNSGRAFF,NA,TRBV7-9,NA,TRBJ1-1
TGTGCCAGCAGTTCCCACCGGGAGACAGGGGTAAAGTCGTCGGGTTCGTACTATGGCTACACCTTC,CASSSHRETGVKSSGSYYGYTF,few,TRBV27,TRBD1,TRBJ1-2
TGCAGCGTGGTCCTACCGGGACAGGGGGCTTACGAGCAGTACTTC,CSVVLPGQGAYEQYF,NA,TRBV29-1,TRBD1,TRBJ2-7
TGTGCCAGCAGGTCGGGACAGGGGGGAAACACCATATATTTT,CASRSGQGGNTIYF,NA,TRBV2,TRBD1,TRBJ1-3
TGCGCCAGCAGCTTGGGGCCGGGAGCGGACTACGAGCAGTACTTC,CASSLGPGADYEQYF,NA,TRBV5-1,NA,TRBJ2-7
TGCAGTGCCGAGTACCAAGAGACCCAGTACTTC,CSAEYQETQYF,NA,TRBV20-1,NA,TRBJ2-5
TGTGCCAGCAGCTCGAAGGGGGGGCATGACACTGAAGCTTTCTTT,CASSSKGGHDTEAFF,NA,TRBV11-3,NA,TRBJ1-1
TGTGCCAGCAGCTTAGCAGGGGGCGGGACTGAAGCTTTCTTT,CASSLAGGGTEAFF,once,TRBV7-2,TRBD1,TRBJ1-1
TGTGCCAGCAGCGTAGACCCAGGGGGCACTGAAGCTTTCTTT,CASSVDPGGTEAFF,NA,TRBV9,TRBD1,TRBJ1-1
TGTGCCAGCAGCGGGCGGGAGGCCCATATTCCGGAGCAGTTCTTC,CASSGREAHIPEQFF,NA,TRBV7-9,TRBD2,TRBJ2-1
TGTGCCAGCAGCGTAGGGGCGGGAGGCTACGAGCAGTACTTC,CASSVGAGGYEQYF,NA,TRBV9,TRBD2,TRBJ2-7
TGTGCCTGGAGTCCACTCTATGGCTACACCTTC,CAWSPLYGYTF,NA,TRBV30,NA,TRBJ1-2
TGTGCCAGCAGCGGGGGAGGCGGCAATCAGCCCCAGCATTTT,CASSGGGGNQPQHF,few,TRBV9,NA,TRBJ1-5
TGTGCCAGCACCCGACAGGGGGGAATGCGGAACACTGAAGCTTTCTTT,CASTRQGGMRNTEAFF,once,TRBV28,TRBD1,TRBJ1-1
TGTGCCTGGAGTGTTCCTGGGACAGGGGAAGCCAAAAACATTCAGTACTTC,CAWSVPGTGEAKNIQYF,few,TRBV30,TRBD1,TRBJ2-4
TGTGCCAGCAGTAACGGGATACCCTACGAGCAGTACTTC,CASSNGIPYEQYF,NA,TRBV6-6,NA,TRBJ2-7
TGTGCCAGCAGTTTCCTTACCAGGGGGAACTACGAGCAGTACTTC,CASSFLTRGNYEQYF,NA,TRBV27,TRBD1,TRBJ2-7
TGTGCCAGCAGCTTAGAGTCAGGGTACAGCAATCAGCCCCAGCATTTT,CASSLESGYSNQPQHF,NA,TRBV7-2,NA,TRBJ1-5
TGTGCCAGCAGCTTTGGGGCCATGAACACTGAAGCTTTCTTT,CASSFGAMNTEAFF,NA,TRBV7-9,NA,TRBJ1-1
TGTGCCAGTAGACCGTTAGCGGGAATTGGCGGGGAGCTGTTTTTT,CASRPLAGIGGELFF,NA,TRBV19,TRBD2,TRBJ2-2
TGTGCCAGCAGCTTAGATTCTAGTACCACAGATACGCAGTATTTT,CASSLDSSTTDTQYF,NA,TRBV11-3,NA,TRBJ2-3
TGTGCCAGCAGGATCCAGGGGAACTATGGCTACACCTTC,CASRIQGNYGYTF,NA,TRBV6-6,NA,TRBJ1-2
TGTGCCAGCAGCTTAGCGAGTCTACAGTCTACCTACGAGCAGTACTTC,CASSLASLQSTYEQYF,NA,TRBV7-2,NA,TRBJ2-7
TGTGCCAGCAGCGATAGGACAGGGGTTAGGGTTAGCAATCAGCCCCAGCATTTT,CASSDRTGVRVSNQPQHF,once,TRBV5-4,TRBD1,TRBJ1-5
TGCAGCGCAAGCCACGGCCCGGGACAGGGGTTCTTGGAGCAGTTCTTC,CSASHGPGQGFLEQFF,NA,TRBV29-1,TRBD1,TRBJ2-1
TGTGCCTGGAGTGTACCAGGGGGGAACACCGGGGAGCTGTTTTTT,CAWSVPGGNTGELFF,NA,TRBV30,TRBD1,TRBJ2-2
TGTGCCAGCAGTTGGGACAGGGGGAAACCCTACAATGAGCAGTTCTTC,CASSWDRGKPYNEQFF,NA,TRBV6-5,TRBD1,TRBJ2-1
TGTGCCAGCGAAGGGGGGACAGGGCTTCAGCCCCAGCATTTT,CASEGGTGLQPQHF,NA,TRBV28,TRBD1,TRBJ1-5
TGTGCCAGCAGCCCCCCCCCGACCCGGGAGCGCTACGAGCAGTACTTC,CASSPPPTRERYEQYF,NA,TRBV5-4,NA,TRBJ2-7
TGTGCCAGCAGCTTCGGGTCTGGACTAGCGACCCCTGAAAGCGAGCAGTACTTC,CASSFGSGLATPESEQYF,once,TRBV7-2,TRBD2,TRBJ2-7
TGTGCCAGCAGTTTAGGTGGCGGGAGGGCTAACGGCGAGCAGTACTTC,CASSLGGGRANGEQYF,NA,TRBV27,TRBD2,TRBJ2-7
TGTGCCAGCTCACCACCAGCGCTTCTAGCGGGCGAGCAGTACTTC,CASSPPALLAGEQYF,NA,TRBV18,TRBD2,TRBJ2-7
TGCGCCAGCAGCTTGTGGGCTAGCGGGAGCTACAATGAGCAGTTCTTC,CASSLWASGSYNEQFF,NA,TRBV5-1,TRBD2,TRBJ2-1
TGTGCCAGCAGTAGAGAGTACCAAGAGACCCAGTACTTC,CASSREYQETQYF,NA,TRBV6-1,NA,TRBJ2-5
TGTGCCAGCAGCTCCAGGTGGGACAGCTCTGGAAACACCATATATTTT,CASSSRWDSSGNTIYF,NA,TRBV7-6,TRBD1,TRBJ1-3
TGTGCCAGCACAGGCGGGATCATCCCCTACGAGCAGTACTTC,CASTGGIIPYEQYF,NA,TRBV28,NA,TRBJ2-7
TGTGCCAGCAGCCTCGGAGGTGGGAACACTGAAGCTTTCTTT,CASSLGGGNTEAFF,NA,TRBV5-4,NA,TRBJ1-1
TGTGCCAGCAGCCTGACCGGGGAGCTGTTTTTT,CASSLTGELFF,NA,TRBV9,NA,TRBJ2-2
TGCGCCAGCAGTCCCTCGGGACTAGCGGGAGGCGGGACAGATACGCAGTATTTT,CASSPSGLAGGGTDTQYF,NA,TRBV4-1,TRBD2,TRBJ2-3
TGTGCCAGCAGTTCAACAGGGGCCCTAGCTGGCTACACTTTC,CASSSTGALAGYTF,NA,TRBV2,TRBD1,TRBJ1-2
TGTGCCAGCTCACCACCTAGCTTAAAATCCAATGAGCAGTTCTTC,CASSPPSLKSNEQFF,NA,TRBV18,NA,TRBJ2-1
TGTGCCAGTAAGGACAGGGGCAATCAGCCCCAGCATTTT,CASKDRGNQPQHF,NA,TRBV19,TRBD1,TRBJ1-5
TGTGCCAGCAGTCCCGACCCGACAGGAGGTAACTATGGCTACACCTTC,CASSPDPTGGNYGYTF,once,TRBV28,NA,TRBJ1-2
TGTGCCAGCAGCTTTAGCCTCTCGGAAGATACGCAGTATTTT,CASSFSLSEDTQYF,NA,TRBV5-6,NA,TRBJ2-3
TGTGCCACTGGGAGGGGGGGCGACCAAGAGACCCAGTACTTC,CATGRGGDQETQYF,NA,TRBV30,NA,TRBJ2-5
TGTGCCAGCAGTTTACAACGAAAGTTAAGCGGGAGGACTTATACGCAGTATTTT,CASSLQRKLSGRTYTQYF,NA,TRBV27,TRBD2,TRBJ2-3
TGTGCCAGCAGTTTGAGGGTAAGGAACACTGAAGCTTTCTTT,CASSLRVRNTEAFF,NA,TRBV27,NA,TRBJ1-1
TGCGCCAGCAGTGAGTCGACAGCAGAAACCACAGATACGCAGTATTTT,CASSESTAETTDTQYF,NA,TRBV10-1,NA,TRBJ2-3
TGCGCCAGCAGCTTGGGCAGGGGTGAGGACGAGCAGTACTTC,CASSLGRGEDEQYF,NA,TRBV5-1,NA,TRBJ2-7
TGTGCCAGCAGTTTTGACATATCCTACGAGCAGTACTTC,CASSFDISYEQYF,NA,TRBV28,NA,TRBJ2-7